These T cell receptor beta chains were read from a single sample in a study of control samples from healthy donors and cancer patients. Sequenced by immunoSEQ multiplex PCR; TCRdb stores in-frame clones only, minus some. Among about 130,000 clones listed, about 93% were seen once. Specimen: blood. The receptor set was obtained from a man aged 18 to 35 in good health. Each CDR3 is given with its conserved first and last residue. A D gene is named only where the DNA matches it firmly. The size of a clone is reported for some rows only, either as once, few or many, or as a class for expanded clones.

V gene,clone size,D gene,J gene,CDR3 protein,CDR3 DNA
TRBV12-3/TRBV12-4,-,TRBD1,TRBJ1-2,CASSPRTGHGYTF,TGTGCCAGCAGTCCGCGGACAGGGCATGGCTACACCTTC
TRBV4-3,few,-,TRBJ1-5,CASSLTVSNQPQHF,TGCGCCAGCAGCCTGACAGTTTCCAATCAGCCCCAGCATTTT
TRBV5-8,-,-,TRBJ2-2,CASSLGTHLNTGELFF,TGTGCCAGCAGCTTGGGAACACACCTAAACACCGGGGAGCTGTTTTTT
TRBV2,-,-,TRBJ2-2,CASSTTGNTGELFF,TGTGCCAGCAGCACGACAGGAAACACCGGGGAGCTGTTTTTT
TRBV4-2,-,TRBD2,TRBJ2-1,CASSLVPGGLGNEQFF,TGTGCCAGCAGCCTCGTACCGGGGGGGCTAGGGAATGAGCAGTTCTTC
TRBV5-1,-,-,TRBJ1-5,CASSLSGNQPQHF,TGCGCCAGCAGCTTGAGTGGGAATCAGCCCCAGCATTTT
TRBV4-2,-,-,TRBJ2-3,CASSSRSGPPTDTQYF,TGTGCCAGCAGCTCCCGTTCGGGACCTCCCACAGATACGCAGTATTTT
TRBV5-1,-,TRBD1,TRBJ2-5,CASSGQGVGPRTQYF,TGCGCCAGCAGCGGCCAGGGGGTCGGGCCCAGGACCCAGTACTTC
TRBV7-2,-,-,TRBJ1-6,CASQGRGEHNSPLHF,TGTGCCAGCCAAGGTCGGGGGGAGCATAATTCACCCCTCCACTTT
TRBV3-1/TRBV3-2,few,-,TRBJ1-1,CASSREGGTEAFF,TGTGCCAGCAGCAGGGAGGGCGGCACTGAAGCTTTCTTT
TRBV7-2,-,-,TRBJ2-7,CASSSLGEQYF,TGTGCCAGCAGCTCCCTCGGGGAGCAGTACTTC
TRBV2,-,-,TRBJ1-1,CASSEPFLGITEAFF,TGTGCCAGCAGTGAACCGTTTTTAGGGATCACTGAAGCTTTCTTT
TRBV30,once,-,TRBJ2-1,CAWSGRRGYNEQFF,TGTGCCTGGAGTGGGAGGCGGGGCTACAATGAGCAGTTCTTC
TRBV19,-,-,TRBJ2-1,CASSKADNSYNEQFF,TGTGCCAGTAGTAAGGCCGACAACTCCTACAATGAGCAGTTCTTC
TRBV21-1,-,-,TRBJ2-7,CASSKGGDRRANSYEQYF,TGTGCCAGCAGCAAAGGGGGGGACAGGAGAGCCAACTCCTACGAGCAGTACTTC
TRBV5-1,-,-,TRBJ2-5,CASSPTDSSYQETQYF,TGCGCCAGCAGCCCGACCGACTCTTCGTACCAAGAGACCCAGTACTTC
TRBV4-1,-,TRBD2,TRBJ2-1,CASSQPTSRRGEQFF,TGCGCCAGCAGCCAGCCGACTAGCAGAAGGGGTGAGCAGTTCTTC
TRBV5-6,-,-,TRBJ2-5,CASSLAGAREETQYF,TGTGCCAGCAGCTTGGCAGGGGCGCGGGAAGAGACCCAGTACTTC
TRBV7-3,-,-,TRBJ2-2,CASSFGNANTGELFF,TGTGCCAGCAGCTTTGGAAACGCGAACACCGGGGAGCTGTTTTTT
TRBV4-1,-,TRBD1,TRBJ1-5,CASSSGGGDSNQPQHF,TGCGCCAGCAGCTCAGGGGGAGGGGACAGCAATCAGCCCCAGCATTTT
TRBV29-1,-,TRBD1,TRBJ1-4,CSVLPGGNEKLFF,TGCAGCGTTCTACCAGGGGGGAATGAAAAACTGTTTTTT
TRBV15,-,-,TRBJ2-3,CATSTRLVSTDTQYF,TGTGCCACCAGCACGCGGTTAGTTAGCACAGATACGCAGTATTTT
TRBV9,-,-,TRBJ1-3,CASSVGGTSSGNTIYF,TGTGCCAGCAGCGTAGGGGGGACGAGCTCTGGAAACACCATATATTTT
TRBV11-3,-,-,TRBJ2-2,CASSTGSPNTGELFF,TGTGCCAGCAGCACCGGGAGCCCGAACACCGGGGAGCTGTTTTTT
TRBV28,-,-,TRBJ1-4,CASSYQGRREKLFF,TGTGCCAGCAGTTACCAGGGTCGGAGGGAAAAACTGTTTTTT
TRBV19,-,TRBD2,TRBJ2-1,CASSISLAGAGEQFF,TGTGCCAGTAGTATAAGCCTAGCGGGAGCTGGTGAGCAGTTCTTC
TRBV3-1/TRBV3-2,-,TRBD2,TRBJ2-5,CASSQDLVLAGGLPYQETQYF,TGTGCCAGCAGCCAAGATTTGGTCCTAGCGGGGGGGCTTCCGTACCAAGAGACCCAGTACTTC
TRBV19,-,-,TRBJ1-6,CASSGQGNSPLHF,TGTGCCAGTAGTGGGCAGGGGAATTCACCCCTCCACTTT
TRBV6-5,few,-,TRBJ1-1,CASRESTEAFF,TGTGCCAGCAGAGAGAGCACTGAAGCTTTCTTT
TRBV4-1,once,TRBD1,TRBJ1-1,CASSQESPRRTGGLNTEAFF,TGCGCCAGCAGCCAAGAAAGCCCCCGGAGGACAGGGGGCCTGAACACTGAAGCTTTCTTT
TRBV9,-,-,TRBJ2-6,CASSVAASGANVLTF,TGTGCCAGCAGCGTAGCGGCCTCTGGGGCCAACGTCCTGACTTTC
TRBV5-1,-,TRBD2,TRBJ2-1,CASSLTSGGPDTFF,TGCGCCAGCAGCTTAACTAGCGGGGGCCCGGACACGTTCTTC
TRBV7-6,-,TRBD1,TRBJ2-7,CASSLSAGGDEQYF,TGTGCCAGCAGCTTAAGTGCAGGGGGCGACGAGCAGTACTTC
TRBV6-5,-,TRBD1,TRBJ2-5,CASSYSGTGETQYF,TGTGCCAGCAGTTACTCCGGGACAGGCGAGACCCAGTACTTC
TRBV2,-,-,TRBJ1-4,CASRPRTTNEKLFF,TGTGCCAGCAGACCTAGGACCACGAATGAAAAACTGTTTTTT
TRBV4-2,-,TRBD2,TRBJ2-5,CASSQDPSGGTGETQYF,TGTGCCAGCAGCCAAGACCCTAGCGGGGGGACCGGGGAGACCCAGTACTTC
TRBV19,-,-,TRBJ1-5,CASSILRGNQPQHF,TGTGCCAGTAGTATTTTAAGGGGGAATCAGCCCCAGCATTTT
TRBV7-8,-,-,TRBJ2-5,CASSPAGWTQYF,TGTGCCAGCAGCCCAGCGGGCTGGACCCAGTACTTC
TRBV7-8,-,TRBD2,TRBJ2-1,CASSSPASGRNEQFF,TGTGCCAGCAGCTCCCCTGCTAGCGGGAGGAATGAGCAGTTCTTC
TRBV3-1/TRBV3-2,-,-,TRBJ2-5,CASTLGEPQETQYF,TGTGCCTCAACCCTTGGGGAGCCCCAAGAGACCCAGTACTTC
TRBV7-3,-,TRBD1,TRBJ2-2,CASSWQGAKNTGELFF,TGTGCCAGCAGCTGGCAGGGGGCTAAGAACACCGGGGAGCTGTTTTTT
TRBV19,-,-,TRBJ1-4,CASSGSVNEKLFF,TGTGCCAGTAGTGGTAGCGTTAATGAAAAACTGTTTTTT
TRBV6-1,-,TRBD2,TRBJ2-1,CAVSGLGVSDEQFF,TGTGCCGTATCGGGACTAGGTGTTTCGGATGAGCAGTTCTTC
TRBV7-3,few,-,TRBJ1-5,CARGEIRNQPQHF,TGTGCTAGAGGGGAGATCCGCAATCAGCCCCAGCATTTT